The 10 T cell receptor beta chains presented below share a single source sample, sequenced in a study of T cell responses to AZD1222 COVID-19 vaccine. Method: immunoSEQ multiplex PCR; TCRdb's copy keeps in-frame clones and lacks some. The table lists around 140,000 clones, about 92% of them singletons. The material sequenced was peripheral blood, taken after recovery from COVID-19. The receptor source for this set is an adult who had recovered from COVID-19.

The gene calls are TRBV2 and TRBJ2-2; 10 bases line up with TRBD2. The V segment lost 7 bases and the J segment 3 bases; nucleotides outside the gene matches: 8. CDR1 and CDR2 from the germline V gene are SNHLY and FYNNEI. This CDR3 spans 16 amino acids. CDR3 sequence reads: CASKEREGPYTGELFF. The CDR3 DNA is TGTGCCAGCAAGGAGCGGGAGGGCCCTTACACCGGGGAGCTGTTTTTT.

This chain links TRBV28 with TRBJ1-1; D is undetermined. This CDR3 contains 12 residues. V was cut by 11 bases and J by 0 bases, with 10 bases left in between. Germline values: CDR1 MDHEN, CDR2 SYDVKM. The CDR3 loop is CAHRQLNTEAFF. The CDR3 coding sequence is TGTGCCCACCGACAACTGAACACTGAAGCTTTCTTT.

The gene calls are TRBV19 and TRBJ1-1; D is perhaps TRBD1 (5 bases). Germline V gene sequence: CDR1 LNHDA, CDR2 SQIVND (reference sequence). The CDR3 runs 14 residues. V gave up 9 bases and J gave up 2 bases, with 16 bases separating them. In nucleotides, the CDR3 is TGTGCCAGCCTCCCCGGACGGGGCAACACTGAAGCTTTCTTT. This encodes CASLPGRGNTEAFF.

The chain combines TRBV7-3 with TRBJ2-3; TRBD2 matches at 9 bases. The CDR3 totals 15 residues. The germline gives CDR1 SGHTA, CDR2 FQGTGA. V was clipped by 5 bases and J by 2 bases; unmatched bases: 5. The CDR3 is CASSDSGLATDTQYF. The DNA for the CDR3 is TGTGCCAGCAGCGATTCGGGACTAGCCACAGATACGCAGTATTTT.

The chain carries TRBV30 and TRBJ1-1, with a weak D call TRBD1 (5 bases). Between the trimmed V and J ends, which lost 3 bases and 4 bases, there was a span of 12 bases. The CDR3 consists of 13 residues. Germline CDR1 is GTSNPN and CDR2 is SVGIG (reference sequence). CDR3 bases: TGTGCCTGGAGGGAGGGGCAGGTCACTGAAGCTTTCTTT. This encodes CAWREGQVTEAFF.

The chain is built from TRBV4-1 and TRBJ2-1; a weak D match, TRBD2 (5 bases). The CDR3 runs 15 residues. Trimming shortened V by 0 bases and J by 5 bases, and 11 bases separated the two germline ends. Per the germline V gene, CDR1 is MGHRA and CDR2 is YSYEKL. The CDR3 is CASSQEEATHNEQFF. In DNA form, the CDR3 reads TGCGCCAGCAGCCAAGAGGAGGCCACTCACAATGAGCAGTTCTTC.

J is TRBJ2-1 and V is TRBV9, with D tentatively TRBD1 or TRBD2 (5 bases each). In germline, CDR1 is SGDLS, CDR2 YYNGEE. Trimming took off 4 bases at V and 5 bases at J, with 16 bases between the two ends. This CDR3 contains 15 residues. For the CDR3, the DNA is TGTGCCAGCAGCCCGCTCACCGGGACCAACAATGAGCAGTTCTTC. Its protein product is CASSPLTGTNNEQFF.

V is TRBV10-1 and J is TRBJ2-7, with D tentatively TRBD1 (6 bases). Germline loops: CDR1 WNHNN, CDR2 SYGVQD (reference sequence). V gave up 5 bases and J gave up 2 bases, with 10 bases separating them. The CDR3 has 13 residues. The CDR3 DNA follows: TGCGCCAGCAGTAGGGACACAGCCTACGAGCAGTACTTC. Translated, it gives CASSRDTAYEQYF.

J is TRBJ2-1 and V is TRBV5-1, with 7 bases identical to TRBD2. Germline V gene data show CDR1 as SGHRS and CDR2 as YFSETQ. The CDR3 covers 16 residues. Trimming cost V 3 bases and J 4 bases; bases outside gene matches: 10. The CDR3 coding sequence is TGCGCCAGCAGCTCCACGGGAGCGGGGCAGTACAATGAGCAGTTCTTC. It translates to CASSSTGAGQYNEQFF.

The CDR3: CASSVANGYEQYF. As DNA, the CDR3 is TGTGCCAGCAGCGTAGCGAACGGATACGAGCAGTACTTC. The rearrangement joins TRBV9 to TRBJ2-7; D is unclear. CDR3 length: 13 amino acids. V lost 0 bases and J 4 bases, leaving 8 bases between the germline ends. CDR1 is SGDLS and CDR2 is YYNGEE in the germline V gene.